These T cell receptor beta chains were read from a single sample in a study of blood T cell repertoires in COVID-19. The repertoire was sequenced with immunoSEQ multiplex PCR; TCRdb's copy has only in-frame clones and lacks some. Of 72,000 or so clones listed, approximately 86% are singletons. The sequencing sample was made of peripheral blood. These receptor sequences come from a man at least 80 years old with active COVID-19. Both conserved end residues are part of each CDR3. The D gene is left open where the match is weak. Expanded clones are given a class, and other clones once, few, many or no size at all.

d_call,clone_size,j_call,v_call,cdr3_nt,cdr3_aa
NA,NA,TRBJ1-2,TRBV3-1/TRBV3-2,TGTGCCAGCAGACCCAGGGCGGCTAACTATGGCTACACCTTC,CASRPRAANYGYTF
NA,NA,TRBJ1-1,TRBV11-2,TGTGCCAGCAGCCGAGTAACTCAGGGCCAAAAAGCTTTCTTT,CASSRVTQGQKAFF
TRBD1,NA,TRBJ1-6,TRBV7-2,TGTGCCAGCAGCCGTTCAGGGCAGGGGGCTGGCAATTCACCCCTCCACTTT,CASSRSGQGAGNSPLHF
NA,NA,TRBJ2-7,TRBV6-1,TGTGCCAGCAGTGAACAATCAGGGCTTCGGGAGCAGTACTTC,CASSEQSGLREQYF
TRBD1,NA,TRBJ1-2,TRBV7-2,TGTGCCAGCAGCTCGAACAAACCGGGACAGGGTTTCTCGGACTATGGCTACACCTTC,CASSSNKPGQGFSDYGYTF
NA,NA,TRBJ1-1,TRBV5-1,TGCGCCAGCAGCTTGGTTAGCCAGACTGAAGCTTTCTTT,CASSLVSQTEAFF
TRBD2,once,TRBJ2-5,TRBV5-1,TGCGCCAGCAGCTTGGCCGCGGGAGCTGAGACCCAGTACTTC,CASSLAAGAETQYF
NA,NA,TRBJ2-5,TRBV7-9,TGTGCCAGCAGCTTATCCGCGAGCCTCGGGGGACAAGAGACCCAGTACTTC,CASSLSASLGGQETQYF
NA,NA,TRBJ2-7,TRBV5-5,TGTGCCAGCAGTTGGGAGTGGCAGGCATCCTACGAGCAGTACTTC,CASSWEWQASYEQYF
TRBD1,NA,TRBJ1-1,TRBV7-2,TGTGCCAGCAGCCCAGCCGGGACAGGGAACACTGAAGCTTTCTTT,CASSPAGTGNTEAFF
NA,NA,TRBJ2-3,TRBV9,TGTGCCAGCATGTGGCAGGCCACCCGAACAGATACGCAGTATTTT,CASMWQATRTDTQYF
TRBD2,NA,TRBJ2-1,TRBV9,TGTGCCAGCAGCGTAGTCAGCGGGGGCTACAATGAGCAGTTCTTC,CASSVVSGGYNEQFF
NA,once,TRBJ2-3,TRBV7-9,TGTGCCAGCCGCCCAACATCGGGAGATACGCAGTATTTT,CASRPTSGDTQYF
NA,NA,TRBJ2-2,TRBV7-2,TGTGCCAGCAGCTTACAGGATGCAGGGGCCGGGGAGCTGTTTTTT,CASSLQDAGAGELFF
NA,NA,TRBJ1-4,TRBV29-1,TGCAGCGTTGCCAGAAATGAAAAACTGTTTTTT,CSVARNEKLFF
TRBD1,NA,TRBJ2-3,TRBV5-1,TGCGCCAGCAGCTTGGGCAGGGGGAGCACAGATACGCAGTATTTT,CASSLGRGSTDTQYF
NA,NA,TRBJ1-2,TRBV6-5,TGTGCCAGCAGATCAATCTGGGTGGAGGGCTACACCTTC,CASRSIWVEGYTF
TRBD1,NA,TRBJ1-4,TRBV4-3,TGCGCCAGCAGTCACGGATCCGGGACAGGGAATGAAAAACTGTTTTTT,CASSHGSGTGNEKLFF
TRBD1,NA,TRBJ1-1,TRBV6-2/TRBV6-3,TGTGCCAGCAGTTATCCGACAGGGCGGAACACTGAAGCTTTCTTT,CASSYPTGRNTEAFF
NA,few,TRBJ1-5,TRBV5-3,TGTGCCAGAAGCTTGGTGGCAGGGTGTGGATTGAACCAGCCCCAGCATTTT,CARSLVAGCGLNQPQHF
NA,NA,TRBJ1-1,TRBV11-2,TGTGCCAGCAGCTCACTTCGGACACCCGAAGCTTTCTTT,CASSSLRTPEAFF
TRBD2,NA,TRBJ2-3,TRBV18,TGTGCCAGCTCAGACGGGACTAGCGGGGCGGTAACCACAGATACGCAGTATTTT,CASSDGTSGAVTTDTQYF
NA,NA,TRBJ2-7,TRBV3-1/TRBV3-2,TGTGCCAGCAGCCATCTGCGGTTCTCCTACGAGCAGTACTTC,CASSHLRFSYEQYF
NA,few,TRBJ2-6,TRBV7-3,TGTGCCAGCAGCTTAAATCCCCAGGTCTCTGGGGCCAACGTCCTGACTTTC,CASSLNPQVSGANVLTF
NA,once,TRBJ1-5,TRBV19,TGTGCCAGTAGTATAGTTGGGGAGAGCAATCAGCCCCAGCATTTT,CASSIVGESNQPQHF
NA,NA,TRBJ2-5,TRBV9,TGTGCCAGCAGCGTAGCCGTCGGCGGGGGCTATCAAGAGACCCAGTACTTC,CASSVAVGGGYQETQYF
NA,many,TRBJ1-6,TRBV11-2,TGTGCCAGCAGCTTAGTCGGCAGGGGTAATTCACCCCTCCACTTT,CASSLVGRGNSPLHF
TRBD2,NA,TRBJ2-1,TRBV30,TGTGCCTGGAGTGCGTTCATGTCGACTAGCGGGTATCGCCCGCAGTTCTTC,CAWSAFMSTSGYRPQFF